This T cell receptor beta chain was profiled in a study of blood T cell repertoires in COVID-19. Study details: COVID-19 samples, acute and convalescent, were from the United States, Italy and Spain. Sample material is recorded as cDNA or gDNA derived from T cells, B-cell-depleted T cells, or PBMCs.

Generated by immunoSEQ multiplex PCR, the TCRdb table keeps only in-frame clones and is missing some. The sample records 350,000 to 450,000 clones, roughly four fifths being singletons. The V gene lost 2 bases and the J gene lost 3 bases, with 14 bases spanning the gap. This CDR3 is 16 amino acids long. Germline lookup yields CDR1 MNHEY and CDR2 SVGAGI. This TCR was sampled from a woman aged 45-59 years who had recovered from COVID-19. V is TRBV6-5 and J is TRBJ1-3; D is perhaps TRBD1 (6 bases). The sample taken for sequencing was PBMCs or T cells enriched from blood (not recorded which). The CDR3 nucleotides are TGTGCCAGCAGTTACGGGCGGGGGCGCGGTGGAAACACCATATATTTT. Amino acids: CASSYGRGRGGNTIYF.